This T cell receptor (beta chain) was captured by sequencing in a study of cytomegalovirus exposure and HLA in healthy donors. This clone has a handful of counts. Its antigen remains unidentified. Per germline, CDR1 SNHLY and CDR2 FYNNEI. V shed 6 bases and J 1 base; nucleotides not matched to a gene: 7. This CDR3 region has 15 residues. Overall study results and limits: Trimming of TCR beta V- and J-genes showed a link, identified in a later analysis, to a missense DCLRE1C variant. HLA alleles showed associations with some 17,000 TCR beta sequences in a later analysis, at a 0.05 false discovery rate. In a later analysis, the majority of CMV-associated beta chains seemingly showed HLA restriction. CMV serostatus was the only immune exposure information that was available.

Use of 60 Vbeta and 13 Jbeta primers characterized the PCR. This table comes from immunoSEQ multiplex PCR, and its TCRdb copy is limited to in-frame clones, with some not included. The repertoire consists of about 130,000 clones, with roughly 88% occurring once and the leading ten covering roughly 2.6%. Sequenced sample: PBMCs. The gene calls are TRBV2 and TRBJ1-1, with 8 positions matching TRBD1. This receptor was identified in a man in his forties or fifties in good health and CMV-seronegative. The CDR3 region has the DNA TGTGCCAGCAGAGCTGTAGACAGGGGGAACACTGAAGCTTTCTTT. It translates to CASRAVDRGNTEAFF. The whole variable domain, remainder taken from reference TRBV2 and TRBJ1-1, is EPEVTQTPSHQVTQMGQEVILRCVPISNHLYFYWYRQILGQKVEFLVSFYNNEISEKSEIFDDQFSVERPDGSNFTLKIRSTKLEDSAMYFCASRAVDRGNTEAFFGQGTRLTVV.